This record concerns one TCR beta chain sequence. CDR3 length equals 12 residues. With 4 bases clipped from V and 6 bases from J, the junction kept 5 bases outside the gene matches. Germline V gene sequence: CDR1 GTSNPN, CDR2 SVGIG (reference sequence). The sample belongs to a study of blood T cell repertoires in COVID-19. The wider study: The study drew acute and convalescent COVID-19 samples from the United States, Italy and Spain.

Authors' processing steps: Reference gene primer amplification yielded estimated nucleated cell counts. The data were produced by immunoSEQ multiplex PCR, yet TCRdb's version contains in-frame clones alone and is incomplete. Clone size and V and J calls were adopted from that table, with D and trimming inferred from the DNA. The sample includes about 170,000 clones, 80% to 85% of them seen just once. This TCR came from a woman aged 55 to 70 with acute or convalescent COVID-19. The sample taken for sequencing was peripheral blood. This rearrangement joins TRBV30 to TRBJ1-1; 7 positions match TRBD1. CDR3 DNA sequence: TGTGCCTGGACGACAGGGTTCCCTGAAGCTTTCTTT. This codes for CAWTTGFPEAFF.